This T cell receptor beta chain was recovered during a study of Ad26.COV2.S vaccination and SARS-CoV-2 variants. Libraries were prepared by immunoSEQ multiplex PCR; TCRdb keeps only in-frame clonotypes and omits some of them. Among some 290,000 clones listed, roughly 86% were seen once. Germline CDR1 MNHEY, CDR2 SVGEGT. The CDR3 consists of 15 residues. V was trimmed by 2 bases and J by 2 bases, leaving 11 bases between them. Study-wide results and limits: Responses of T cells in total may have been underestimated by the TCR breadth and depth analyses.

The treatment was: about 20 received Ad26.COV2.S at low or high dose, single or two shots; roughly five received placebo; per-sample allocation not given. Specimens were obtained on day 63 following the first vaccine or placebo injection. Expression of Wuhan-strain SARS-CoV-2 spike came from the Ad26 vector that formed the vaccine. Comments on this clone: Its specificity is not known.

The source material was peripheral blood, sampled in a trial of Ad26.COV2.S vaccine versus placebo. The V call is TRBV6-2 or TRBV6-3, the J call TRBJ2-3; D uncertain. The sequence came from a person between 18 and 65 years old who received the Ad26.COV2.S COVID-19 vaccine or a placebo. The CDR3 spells CASSYAAQNTDTQYF. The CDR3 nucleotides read TGTGCCAGCAGTTACGCGGCACAGAACACAGATACGCAGTATTTT.